The 3 T cell receptor beta chains listed next were all sequenced from one sample in a study of preoperative IRX-2 immunotherapy in early breast cancer. Stated treatment: preoperative locoregional IRX-2 cytokine immunotherapy. Profiling relied on immunoSEQ multiplex PCR, and the TCRdb table lists in-frame clones only, not all of them. The sample includes 3,000 to 4,500 clones, 65% to 70% of them seen just once. The sample here was tumor tissue, taken after IRX-2 immunotherapy. The receptor set was obtained from a human donor with breast cancer.

This clone was counted between two and nine times. The chain uses TRBV28 and TRBJ1-2; D ambiguous. The CDR3 length is 15 residues. V was cut by 5 bases and J by 3 bases, with 16 bases left in between. CDR1 and CDR2 (germline): MDHEN, SYDVKM. CDR3 coding DNA: TGTGCCAGCAGTACGACCGGGCCAACCGACTATGGCTACACCTTC. As protein: CASSTTGPTDYGYTF.

The J gene is TRBJ2-3, the V gene TRBV2; TRBD1 matches at 7 bases. CDR1 and CDR2 from the germline V gene are SNHLY and FYNNEI. The CDR3 loop spans 16 amino acids. V shed 6 bases and J 1 base; nucleotides not matched to a gene: 10. The CDR3 sequence: CASSRGSGQGTDTQYF. For the CDR3, the DNA is TGTGCCAGCAGCAGGGGGAGTGGACAGGGCACAGATACGCAGTATTTT.

Sample share makes this clone large. The chain uses TRBV5-1 and TRBJ2-2, with 7 bases identical to TRBD1. J lost 2 bases, V lost 7 bases, and 5 bases had no gene match. The CDR3 is made up of 14 amino acids. Germline CDR1 reads SGHRS; CDR2 reads YFSETQ. The DNA for the CDR3 is TGCGCCAGCCTCCGGGACAGTAACACCGGGGAGCTGTTTTTT. Translated: CASLRDSNTGELFF.